This T cell receptor (beta chain) appears in the sequencing data of a study of T cell repertoires in cytomegalovirus infection. On the study more broadly: Public signatures in TCR beta pointed to CMV infection and matching HLA type.

Germline values: CDR1 SGHKS, CDR2 YYEKEE (reference sequence). The J segment lost 0 bases and the V segment lost 3 bases, leaving 2 bases of the junction unmatched. The CDR3 consists of 15 residues. About this clonotype: Its antigen remains unidentified.

Study-wide points: In two of eight donors, the top clonotype was HLA-C-restricted CMV-specific.

TCRdb processed the reads anew with MiXCR; each CDR3 protein has one entry. The profile shows 300,000 to 400,000 distinct CDR3 sequences, less than 20% of them singletons. This chain connects TRBV5-5 to TRBJ1-4; 7 bases line up with TRBD1. Material for sequencing was PBMCs. This receptor was identified in a human donor in good health (CMV status not recorded). Some clones in this sample may be carry-over from other donors' samples. In DNA, the CDR3 is TGTGCCAGCAGCTGGACAGGTGCAACTAATGAAAAACTGTTTTTT. Encoded protein: CASSWTGATNEKLFF.